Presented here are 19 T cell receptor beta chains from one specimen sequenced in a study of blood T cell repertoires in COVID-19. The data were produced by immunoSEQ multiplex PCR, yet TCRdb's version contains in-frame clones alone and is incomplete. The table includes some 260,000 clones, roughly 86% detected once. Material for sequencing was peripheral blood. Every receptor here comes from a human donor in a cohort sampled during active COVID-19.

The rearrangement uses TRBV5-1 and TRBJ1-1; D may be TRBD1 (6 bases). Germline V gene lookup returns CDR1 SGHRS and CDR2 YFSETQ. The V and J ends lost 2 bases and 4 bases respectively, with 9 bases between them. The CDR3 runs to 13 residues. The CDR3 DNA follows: TGCGCCAGCAGCTTTTCGGACAGCACTGAAGCTTTCTTT. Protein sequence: CASSFSDSTEAFF.

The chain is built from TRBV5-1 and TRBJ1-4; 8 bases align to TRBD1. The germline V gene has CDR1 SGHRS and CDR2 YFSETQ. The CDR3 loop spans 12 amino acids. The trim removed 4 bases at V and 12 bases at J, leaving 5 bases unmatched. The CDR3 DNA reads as TGCGCCAGCAGCGAAGACAGGGGCCAACTGTTTTTT. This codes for CASSEDRGQLFF. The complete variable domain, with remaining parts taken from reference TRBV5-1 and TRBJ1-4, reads KAGVTQTPRYLIKTRGQQVTLSCSPISGHRSVSWYQQTPGQGLQFLFEYFSETQRNKGNFPGRFSGRQFSNSRSEMNVSTLELGDSALYLCASSEDRGQLFFGSGTQLSVL.

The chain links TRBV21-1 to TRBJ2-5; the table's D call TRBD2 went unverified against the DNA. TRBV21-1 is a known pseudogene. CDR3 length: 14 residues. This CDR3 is CASSKGGVQETQYF. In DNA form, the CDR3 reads TGTGCCAGCAGCAAGGGGGGGGTCCAAGAGACCCAGTACTTC.

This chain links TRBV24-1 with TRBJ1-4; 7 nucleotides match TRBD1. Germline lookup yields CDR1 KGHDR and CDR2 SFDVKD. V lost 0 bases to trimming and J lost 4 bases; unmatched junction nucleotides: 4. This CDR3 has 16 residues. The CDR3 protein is CATSDLETGYNEKLFF. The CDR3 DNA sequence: TGTGCCACCAGTGATTTGGAGACAGGGTATAATGAAAAACTGTTTTTT.

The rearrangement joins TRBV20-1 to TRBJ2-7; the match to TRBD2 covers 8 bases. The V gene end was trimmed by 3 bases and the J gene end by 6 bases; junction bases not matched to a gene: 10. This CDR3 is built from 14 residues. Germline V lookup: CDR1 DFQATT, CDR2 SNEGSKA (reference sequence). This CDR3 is CSASRAGGRREQYF. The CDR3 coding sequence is TGCAGTGCTAGTAGGGCGGGGGGTAGACGCGAGCAGTACTTC.

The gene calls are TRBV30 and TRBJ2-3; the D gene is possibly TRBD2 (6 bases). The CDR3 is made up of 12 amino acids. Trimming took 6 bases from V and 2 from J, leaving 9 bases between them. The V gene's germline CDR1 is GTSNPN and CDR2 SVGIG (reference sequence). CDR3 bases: TGTGCCTGCCGGGGGTCCACAGATACGCAGTATTTT. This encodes CACRGSTDTQYF.

The CDR3 protein is CASSVDELAGGKEQFF. CDR3 DNA: TGTGCCAGCAGCGTAGATGAACTAGCGGGGGGTAAGGAGCAGTTCTTC. The chain recombines TRBV9 with TRBJ2-1; 12 bases fit TRBD2. Germline V gene sequence: CDR1 SGDLS, CDR2 YYNGEE. The V gene end was trimmed by 0 bases and the J gene end by 10 bases; junction bases not matched to a gene: 8. The CDR3 runs 16 residues. Drawing the rest from reference TRBV9 and TRBJ2-1, the complete variable domain is DSGVTQTPKHLITATGQRVTLRCSPRSGDLSVYWYQQSLDQGLQFLIQYYNGEERAKGNILERFSAQQFPDLHSELNLSSLELGDSALYFCASSVDELAGGKEQFFGPGTRLTVL.

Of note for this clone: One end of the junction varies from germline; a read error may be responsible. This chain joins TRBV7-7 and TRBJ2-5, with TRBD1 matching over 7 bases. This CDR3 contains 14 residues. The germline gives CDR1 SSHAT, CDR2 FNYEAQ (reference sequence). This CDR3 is CASSSTGVGETQYF. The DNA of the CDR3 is TGTGCTAGCAGTTCTACAGGGGTGGGAGAGACCCAGTACTTC.

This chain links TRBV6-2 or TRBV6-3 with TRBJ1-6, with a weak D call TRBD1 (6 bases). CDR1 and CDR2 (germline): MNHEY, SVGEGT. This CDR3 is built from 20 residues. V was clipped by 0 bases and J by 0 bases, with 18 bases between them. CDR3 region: CASSYSKNGTTSSYNSPLHF. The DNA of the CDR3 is TGTGCCAGCAGTTACTCCAAGAACGGGACAACGAGCTCCTATAATTCACCCCTCCACTTT.

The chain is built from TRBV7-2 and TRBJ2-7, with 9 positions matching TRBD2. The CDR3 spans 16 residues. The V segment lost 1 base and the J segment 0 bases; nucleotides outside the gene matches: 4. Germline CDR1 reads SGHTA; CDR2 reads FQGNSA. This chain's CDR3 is CASSLGRREGSYEQYF. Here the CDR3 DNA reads TGTGCCAGCAGCTTAGGTCGGCGGGAGGGCTCCTACGAGCAGTACTTC.

CDR3 region: CASNRAETGYTF. The DNA for the CDR3 is TGTGCCAGCAACAGGGCGGAAACTGGCTACACCTTC. The chain is built from TRBV28 and TRBJ1-2; maybe TRBD1 (6 bases). Trimming shortened V by 7 bases and J by 7 bases, and 13 bases separated the two germline ends. Germline V gene sequence: CDR1 MDHEN, CDR2 SYDVKM. The CDR3 spans 12 residues.

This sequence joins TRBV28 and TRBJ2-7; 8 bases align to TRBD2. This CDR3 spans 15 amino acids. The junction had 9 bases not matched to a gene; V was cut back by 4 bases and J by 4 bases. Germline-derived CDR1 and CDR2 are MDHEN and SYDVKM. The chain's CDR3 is CASSSREGLPYEQYF. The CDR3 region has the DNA TGTGCCAGCAGTTCCCGGGAGGGCTTACCTTACGAGCAGTACTTC.

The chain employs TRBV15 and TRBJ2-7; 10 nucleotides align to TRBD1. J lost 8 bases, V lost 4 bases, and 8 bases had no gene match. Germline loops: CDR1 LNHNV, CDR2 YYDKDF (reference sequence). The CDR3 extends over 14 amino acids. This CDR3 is CATSTPRDRGKQYF. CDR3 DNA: TGTGCCACCAGCACGCCTCGGGACAGGGGCAAGCAGTACTTC.

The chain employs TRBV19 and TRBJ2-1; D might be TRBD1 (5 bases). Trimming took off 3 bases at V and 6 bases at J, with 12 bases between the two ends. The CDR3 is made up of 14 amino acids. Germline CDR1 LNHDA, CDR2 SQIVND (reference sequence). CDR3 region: CASSIQGPSNEQFF. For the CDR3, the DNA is TGTGCCAGTAGTATTCAGGGCCCCAGCAATGAGCAGTTCTTC.

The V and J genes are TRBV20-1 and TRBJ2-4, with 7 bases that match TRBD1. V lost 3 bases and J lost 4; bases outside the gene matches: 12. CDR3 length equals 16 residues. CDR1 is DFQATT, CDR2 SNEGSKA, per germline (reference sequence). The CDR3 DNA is TGCAGTGCTAGTCCCCCAGGGGGAGTGGAGAAAAACATTCAGTACTTC. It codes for CSASPPGGVEKNIQYF.

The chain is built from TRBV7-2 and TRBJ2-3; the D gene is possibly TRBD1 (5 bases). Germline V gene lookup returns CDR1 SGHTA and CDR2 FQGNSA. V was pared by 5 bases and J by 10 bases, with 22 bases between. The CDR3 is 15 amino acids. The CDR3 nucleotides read TGTGCCAGCAGCAAACCTGACAGTGCTAAAAAGGCGCAGTATTTT. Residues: CASSKPDSAKKAQYF.

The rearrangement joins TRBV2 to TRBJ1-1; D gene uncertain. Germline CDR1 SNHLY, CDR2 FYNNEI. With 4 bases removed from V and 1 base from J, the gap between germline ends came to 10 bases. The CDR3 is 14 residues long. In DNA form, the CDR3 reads TGTGCCAGCAGTGTTGACACGCCGAACACTGAAGCTTTCTTT. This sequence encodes CASSVDTPNTEAFF.

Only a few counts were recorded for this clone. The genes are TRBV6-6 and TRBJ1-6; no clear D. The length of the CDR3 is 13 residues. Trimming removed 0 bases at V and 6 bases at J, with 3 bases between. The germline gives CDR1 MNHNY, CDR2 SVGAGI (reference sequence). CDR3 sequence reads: CASSYSSNSPLHF. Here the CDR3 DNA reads TGTGCCAGCAGTTACTCGAGTAATTCACCCCTCCACTTT.

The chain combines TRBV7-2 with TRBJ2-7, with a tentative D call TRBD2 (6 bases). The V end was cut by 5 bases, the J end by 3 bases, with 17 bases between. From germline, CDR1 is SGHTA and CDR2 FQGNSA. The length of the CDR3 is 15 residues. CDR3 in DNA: TGTGCCAGCAGCCCCCAGGCGGGGATATACTACGAGCAGTACTTC. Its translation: CASSPQAGIYYEQYF.